These 23 T cell receptor beta chains were sequenced from one sample in a study of Graves' ophthalmopathy and Graves' hyperthyroidism. Amplification targeted the TCR beta CDR3 regions, with RNA transcripts as the source material. HTBI-primed first-round RT-PCR preceded second-round multiplex PCR. Via MiXCR, TCRdb re-called the multiplex PCR reads, giving one row per CDR3 protein. The sample carries roughly 220,000 distinct CDR3 sequences, 45% to 55% recorded once. The sequencing sample was made of peripheral blood. These receptors came from an adult man with Graves' ophthalmopathy.

For this clonotype: One junction end disagrees with the germline gene, perhaps due to a read error. J is TRBJ1-2 and V is TRBV5-1; D may be TRBD1 (5 bases). CDR1 is SGHRS, CDR2 YFSETQ, per germline. CDR3 size: 14 residues. CDR3 in amino acids: CASSRDGANHGYTF. CDR3 nucleotide sequence: TGCGCCAGCAGCCGGGACGGGGCTAACCATGGCTACACCTTC. The whole variable domain, filled in from reference TRBV5-1 and TRBJ1-2, reads KAGVTQTPRYLIKTRGQQVTLSCSPISGHRSVSWYQQTPGQGLQFLFEYFSETQRNKGNFPGRFSGRQFSNSRSEMNVSTLELGDSALYLCASSRDGANHGYTFGSGTRLTVV.

This clonotype appeared a few times. This chain uses TRBV6-4 with TRBJ1-2; D is perhaps TRBD1 (5 bases). The germline V gene encodes CDR1 MRHNA and CDR2 SNTAGT. The CDR3 consists of 13 residues. V was cut by 5 bases and J by 8 bases, with 15 bases left in between. The CDR3 bases are TGTGCCAGCAGTTTTTGGGGGAAACGAGGCTACACCTTC. Amino acid sequence: CASSFWGKRGYTF.

The rearrangement links TRBV30 to TRBJ1-1, with TRBD1 as a possible D gene (5 bases). CDR3 length: 14 amino acids. Germline loops: CDR1 GTSNPN, CDR2 SVGIG (reference sequence). V lost 3 bases, J lost 5 bases, and 16 bases lay in between. The CDR3 nucleotides are TGTGCCTGGAGCAGGGCCAGCCAGAGGACTGAAGCTTTCTTT. Residues: CAWSRASQRTEAFF.

This clonotype was picked up a small number of times. This chain connects TRBV7-3 to TRBJ2-2; 8 positions match TRBD2. Germline V gives CDR1 SGHTA, CDR2 FQGTGA. Trimming cost V 2 bases and J 3 bases; bases outside gene matches: 5. There are 16 residues in the CDR3. The CDR3 DNA sequence: TGTGCCAGCAGCTTACGTAGCGGGACTGACACCGGGGAGCTGTTTTTT. Its protein is CASSLRSGTDTGELFF.

The chain recombines TRBV20-1 with TRBJ1-1; D perhaps matches TRBD1 (6 bases). CDR1 is DFQATT, CDR2 SNEGSKA, per germline (reference sequence). V gave up 3 bases and J gave up 6 bases, with 8 bases separating them. This CDR3 region has 11 residues. The CDR3 DNA follows: TGCAGTGCTAGGAGGGGGTCTGAAGCTTTCTTT. The encoded protein is CSARRGSEAFF.

The chain uses TRBV14 and TRBJ2-5, with 10 bases fitting TRBD2. The CDR3 is 16 residues long. After removal of 4 bases from V and 4 bases from J, the junction contained 9 bases not matched to a gene. The germline gives CDR1 SGHDN, CDR2 FVKESK. As DNA, the CDR3 is TGTGCCAGCAGCCTTTGGACTAGCGGAGGTGGAGAGACCCAGTACTTC. This encodes CASSLWTSGGGETQYF.

Only a few counts were recorded for this clonotype. The gene calls are TRBV19 and TRBJ1-2, with TRBD1 matching over 8 bases. The CDR3 is 15 amino acids. Germline V CDR1 and CDR2: LNHDA, SQIVND (reference sequence). Losses at the gene ends were 3 bases for V and 2 bases for J; bases not matched to a gene: 5. The CDR3 sequence: CASSIPRTGNYGYTF. CDR3 nucleotides: TGTGCCAGTAGTATTCCAAGGACAGGGAACTATGGCTACACCTTC.

The rearrangement joins TRBV20-1 to TRBJ2-5, with 8 bases that match TRBD2. Germline V gene data show CDR1 as DFQATT and CDR2 as SNEGSKA (reference sequence). Trimming removed 3 bases from V and 4 bases from J; junction bases left unmatched: 1. CDR3 length equals 12 residues. CDR3 region: CSASGRAETQYF. The CDR3 DNA reads as TGCAGTGCTAGCGGGAGGGCAGAGACCCAGTACTTC.

The rearrangement joins TRBV10-3 to TRBJ2-6; no clear D. Per the germline V gene, CDR1 is ENHRY and CDR2 is SYGVKD. The V and J ends lost 10 bases and 0 bases respectively, with 7 bases between them. The CDR3 has 13 amino acids. This CDR3 reads CATQDSGANVLTF. CDR3 in DNA: TGTGCCACCCAGGACTCTGGGGCCAACGTCCTGACTTTC.

The chain recombines TRBV29-1 with TRBJ2-5; TRBD1 matches at 8 bases. V shed 6 bases, J shed 5 bases, and the junction held 11 bases outside the gene matches. The CDR3 consists of 14 residues. The V gene's germline CDR1 is SQVTM and CDR2 ANQGSEA. Here the CDR3 reads CSVDWTGPRETQYF. CDR3 sequence (DNA): TGCAGCGTGGATTGGACAGGGCCCCGGGAGACCCAGTACTTC.

This clonotype was observed a handful of times. This chain uses TRBV11-2 with TRBJ2-7, with 9 bases lining up with TRBD1. Germline V gene data show CDR1 as SGHAT and CDR2 as FQNNGV. Losses at the gene ends were 0 bases for V and 3 bases for J; bases not matched to a gene: 3. CDR3 length: 15 amino acids. The chain's CDR3 is CASSLDGQGLYEQYF. The CDR3 DNA is TGTGCCAGCAGCTTAGATGGACAGGGGCTCTACGAGCAGTACTTC.

V usage is TRBV20-1 and J usage is TRBJ2-7; D is undetermined. The J call is uncertain, as TRBJ2-1 better fits the DNA end. The germline V gene encodes CDR1 DFQATT and CDR2 SNEGSKA (reference sequence). The length of the CDR3 is 10 residues. The CDR3 reads CSARRSEQFF. CDR3 sequence (DNA): TGCAGTGCTAGAAGATCCGAGCAGTTCTTC.

This chain uses TRBV7-9 with TRBJ1-4; no clear D gene. V was pared by 5 bases and J by 0 bases, with 10 bases between. Germline V gene sequence: CDR1 SEHNR, CDR2 FQNEAQ (reference sequence). The length of the CDR3 is 15 residues. CDR3: CASSPGRTTNEKLFF. The CDR3 DNA reads TGTGCCAGCAGCCCTGGACGGACAACTAATGAAAAACTGTTTTTT. Full variable domain (remainder filled in from reference TRBV7-9 and TRBJ1-4): DTGVSQNPRHKITKRGQNVTFRCDPISEHNRLYWYRQTLGQGPEFLTYFQNEAQLEKSRLLSDRFSAERPKGSFSTLEIQRTEQGDSAMYLCASSPGRTTNEKLFFGSGTQLSVL.

At least ten counts were recorded for this clonotype. This chain links TRBV29-1 with TRBJ1-1; the D is unclear. This CDR3 is built from 15 residues. V dropped 1 base and J dropped 0 bases, with 12 bases sitting between them. The V gene's germline CDR1 is SQVTM and CDR2 ANQGSEA. Here the CDR3 reads CSVEGRSTMNTEAFF. The CDR3 DNA is TGCAGCGTTGAAGGTCGGAGCACTATGAACACTGAAGCTTTCTTT.

The chain joins TRBV29-1 to TRBJ2-7; weak D call: TRBD2 (6 bases). This CDR3 comprises 13 residues. V lost 3 bases and J 0 bases, leaving 9 bases between the germline ends. The germline gives CDR1 SQVTM, CDR2 ANQGSEA. The CDR3 protein is CSVEEGSSYEQYF. The CDR3 DNA follows: TGCAGCGTTGAGGAGGGGAGCTCCTACGAGCAGTACTTC.

This clonotype was seen only a few times. The chain carries TRBV24-1 and TRBJ2-7; 9 bases fit TRBD2. The CDR3 is 12 residues long. Germline assignment: CDR1 KGHDR and CDR2 SFDVKD. V was clipped by 3 bases and J by 13 bases; unmatched bases: 6. The CDR3 nucleotides are TGTGCCACCAGTGATGAGGGCGGGAGGGAATACTTC. This sequence encodes CATSDEGGREYF.

The gene calls are TRBV7-3 and TRBJ2-7; 9 nucleotides agree with TRBD1. The J call may be in error: the DNA end matches TRBJ2-1 better. CDR1 is SGHTA, CDR2 FQGTGA, per germline. The CDR3 has 15 amino acids. The CDR3 bases are TGTGCCAGCAGCTCACGACAGGGGGTCCGCAATGAGCAGTTCTTC. This translates into CASSSRQGVRNEQFF.

This clonotype was detected ten times or more. V and J are TRBV29-1 and TRBJ1-4, with 8 bases that match TRBD1. Per the germline V gene, CDR1 is SQVTM and CDR2 is ANQGSEA. J was trimmed by 8 bases and V by 6 bases; bases with no gene match: 8. The CDR3 has 13 amino acids. The CDR3, as DNA: TGCAGCGTGGTGTGGACAGGGAAAGAAAAACTGTTTTTT. This translates into CSVVWTGKEKLFF.

This clonotype was seen a few times. The chain combines TRBV2 with TRBJ1-3; D possibly corresponds to TRBD1 (6 bases). The V end lost 6 bases, the J end lost 0 bases, and 12 bases lay between the germline ends. Per the germline V gene, CDR1 is SNHLY and CDR2 is FYNNEI. The CDR3 consists of 15 residues. This CDR3 reads CASRGTGSSGNTIYF. DNA for the CDR3: TGTGCCAGCAGGGGAACAGGGAGCTCTGGAAACACCATATATTTT.

The rearrangement links TRBV11-2 to TRBJ1-4, with TRBD1 matching over 7 bases. Per the germline V gene, CDR1 is SGHAT and CDR2 is FQNNGV. After removal of 0 bases from V and 8 bases from J, the junction contained 15 bases not matched to a gene. The CDR3 contains 18 residues. The CDR3 protein is CASSLEVFGQVEAEKLFF. CDR3 bases: TGTGCCAGCAGCTTAGAGGTGTTTGGACAGGTTGAGGCCGAAAAACTGTTTTTT.

There are a few counts of this clonotype. This chain connects TRBV29-1 to TRBJ2-2; D is ambiguous. The germline gives CDR1 SQVTM, CDR2 ANQGSEA. This CDR3 region has 15 residues. V lost 4 bases, J lost 8 bases, and 20 bases lay in between. The CDR3 nucleotides read TGCAGCGTTGTGGTCCAGCGCCAACCCGGAGGGGAGCTGTTTTTT. Amino acids: CSVVVQRQPGGELFF.

As to this clonotype: One end of the junction does not line up with germline, which may come from a read error. The chain combines TRBV10-3 with TRBJ1-5; 11 bases are shared with TRBD1. The CDR3 has 15 amino acids. The germline V gene has CDR1 ENHRY and CDR2 SYGVKD. DNA for the CDR3: TGTGCCAGCAGTTCGGGACAGGGGGAAGTTCAGCCCCAGCATTTT. Residues: CASSSGQGEVQPQHF.

The chain recombines TRBV5-1 with TRBJ2-7; tentative D call: TRBD1 (5 bases). There are 13 residues in the CDR3. V lost 4 bases and J lost 5, with 13 bases in between. Germline V gene data show CDR1 as SGHRS and CDR2 as YFSETQ. Here the CDR3 reads CASSETGSHEQYF. DNA of the CDR3: TGCGCCAGCAGCGAAACAGGCAGCCACGAGCAGTACTTC.